The source of this TCR beta chain is a study of blood T cell repertoires in COVID-19. Study as a whole: Acute and convalescent COVID-19 samples came from the United States, Italy and Spain. PBMCs, B-cell-depleted T cells, or T cells were the source of the cDNA or gDNA that made up the material.

How the authors handled the data: Reference gene primer amplification gave nucleated cell count estimates. Sequencing was performed with immunoSEQ multiplex PCR; in TCRdb, only in-frame clones are kept and a portion is missing. The V and J calls and clone size were taken over from that table, and D and trimming were inferred from the DNA. The profile shows fewer than 350,000 clones, about 89% of them singletons. The TCR comes from a middle-aged man with acute or convalescent COVID-19. The sequencing sample was made of peripheral blood.

The CDR3 reads CASKGRQEGTGELFF. The CDR3 nucleotides read TGTGCCAGCAAGGGCAGGCAGGAGGGCACCGGGGAGCTGTTTTTT. The chain links TRBV6-5 to TRBJ2-2, with a possible D match to TRBD2 (6 bases). The V gene lost 7 bases and the J gene lost 4 bases, with 16 bases spanning the gap. CDR1 and CDR2 from the germline V gene are MNHEY and SVGAGI. The CDR3 consists of 15 residues.